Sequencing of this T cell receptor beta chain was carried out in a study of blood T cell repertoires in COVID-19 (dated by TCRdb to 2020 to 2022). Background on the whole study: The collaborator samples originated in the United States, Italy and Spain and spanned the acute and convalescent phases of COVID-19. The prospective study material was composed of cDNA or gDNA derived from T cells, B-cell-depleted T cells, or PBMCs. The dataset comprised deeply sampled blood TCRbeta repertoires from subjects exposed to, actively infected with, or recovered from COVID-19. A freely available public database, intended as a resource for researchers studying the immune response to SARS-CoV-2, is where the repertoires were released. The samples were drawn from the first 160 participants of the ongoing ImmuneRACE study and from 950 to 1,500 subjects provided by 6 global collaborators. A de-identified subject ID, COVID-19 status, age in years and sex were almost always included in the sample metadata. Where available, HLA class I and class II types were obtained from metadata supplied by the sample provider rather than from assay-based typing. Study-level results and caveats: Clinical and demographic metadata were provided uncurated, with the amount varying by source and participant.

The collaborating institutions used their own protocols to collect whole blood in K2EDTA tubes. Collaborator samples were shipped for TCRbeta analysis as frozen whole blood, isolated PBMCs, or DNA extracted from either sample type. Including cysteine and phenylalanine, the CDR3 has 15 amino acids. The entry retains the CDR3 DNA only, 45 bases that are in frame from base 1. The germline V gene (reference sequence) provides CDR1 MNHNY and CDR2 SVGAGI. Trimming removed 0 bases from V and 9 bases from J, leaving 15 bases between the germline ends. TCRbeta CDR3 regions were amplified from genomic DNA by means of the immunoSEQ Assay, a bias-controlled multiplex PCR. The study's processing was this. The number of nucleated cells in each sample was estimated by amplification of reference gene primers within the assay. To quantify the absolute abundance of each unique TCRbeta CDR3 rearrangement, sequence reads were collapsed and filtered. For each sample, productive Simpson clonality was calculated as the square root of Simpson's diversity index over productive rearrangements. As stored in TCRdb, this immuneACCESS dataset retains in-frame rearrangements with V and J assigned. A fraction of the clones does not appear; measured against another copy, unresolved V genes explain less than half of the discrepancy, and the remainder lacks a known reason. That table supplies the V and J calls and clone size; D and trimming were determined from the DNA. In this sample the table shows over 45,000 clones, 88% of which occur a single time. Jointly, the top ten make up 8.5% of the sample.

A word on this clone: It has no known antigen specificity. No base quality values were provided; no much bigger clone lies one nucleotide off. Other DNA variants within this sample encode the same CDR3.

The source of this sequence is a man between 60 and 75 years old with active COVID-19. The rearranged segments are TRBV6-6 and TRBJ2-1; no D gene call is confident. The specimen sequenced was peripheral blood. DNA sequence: TGTGCCAGCAGTTACTCGAGCGCCCCCTTTCCTGAGCAGTTCTTC. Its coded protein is CASSYSSAPFPEQFF.